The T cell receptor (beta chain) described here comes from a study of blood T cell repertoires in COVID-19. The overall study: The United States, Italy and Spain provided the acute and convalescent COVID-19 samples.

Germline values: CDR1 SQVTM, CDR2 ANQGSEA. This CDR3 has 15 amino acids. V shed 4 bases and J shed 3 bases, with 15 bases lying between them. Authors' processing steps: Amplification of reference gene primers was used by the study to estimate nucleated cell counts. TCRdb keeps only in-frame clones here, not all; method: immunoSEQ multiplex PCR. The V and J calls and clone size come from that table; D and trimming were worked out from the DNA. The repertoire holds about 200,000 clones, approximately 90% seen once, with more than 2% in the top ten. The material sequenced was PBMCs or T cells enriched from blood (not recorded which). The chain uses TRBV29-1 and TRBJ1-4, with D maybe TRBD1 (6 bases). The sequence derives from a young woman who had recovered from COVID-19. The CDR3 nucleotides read TGCAGCGTTGTCCCGGCAGGGGTGCCTAATGAAAAACTGTTTTTT. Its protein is CSVVPAGVPNEKLFF.